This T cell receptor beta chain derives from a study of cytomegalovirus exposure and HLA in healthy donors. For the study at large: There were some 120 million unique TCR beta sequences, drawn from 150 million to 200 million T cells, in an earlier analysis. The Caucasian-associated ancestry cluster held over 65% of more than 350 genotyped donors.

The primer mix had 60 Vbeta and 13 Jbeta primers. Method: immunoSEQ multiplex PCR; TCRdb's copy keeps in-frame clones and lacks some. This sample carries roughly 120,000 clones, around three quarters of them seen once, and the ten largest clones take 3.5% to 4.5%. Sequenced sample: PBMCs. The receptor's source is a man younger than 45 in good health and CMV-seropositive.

The CDR3 reads CASSLIRTEGGEQYF. In DNA form, the CDR3 reads TGCGCCAGCAGCCTCATCCGAACAGAGGGTGGAGAGCAGTACTTC. V gene TRBV4-1 combines with J gene TRBJ2-7; D is perhaps TRBD2 (5 bases). This CDR3 has 15 residues. Per the germline V gene, CDR1 is MGHRA and CDR2 is YSYEKL. Trimming left V 4 bases short and J 7 bases short, with 20 bases between.